The T cell receptor beta chain described here comes from a study of CD8 T cells in ankylosing spondylitis. This clonotype was observed many times. CDR1 and CDR2 from the germline V gene are DFQATT and SNEGSKA (reference sequence). The CDR3 runs 17 residues. V was pared by 3 bases and J by 7 bases, with 27 bases between. MiXCR, run by TCRdb on the 5' RACE reads, gives a single entry per CDR3 protein. Found here are about 90,000 distinct CDR3 sequences, more than 25% of them singletons; the top ten hold roughly 60%. The gene calls are TRBV20-1 and TRBJ1-2, with D possibly matching TRBD1 (6 bases). Sequencing was done on a sample of blood, either unsorted or a sorted T cell fraction (not recorded which). The sequence was collected from a male donor with ankylosing spondylitis or in good health (not recorded which). The CDR3 nucleotides read TGCAGTGCTAGTACGCGGACAGCCGCAGGGTACAAAGCTGGCTACACCTTC. Its protein is CSASTRTAAGYKAGYTF.